Listed below are T cell receptor beta chains from one sample, sequenced in a study of blood T cell repertoires in COVID-19. Profiling relied on immunoSEQ multiplex PCR, and the TCRdb table lists in-frame clones only, not all of them. There are nearly 90,000 clones in the sample; around nine tenths occur only once, and around 10% lies in the top ten. The specimen sequenced was peripheral blood. The receptors were gathered from an older man with acute or convalescent COVID-19. CDR3s include the opening cysteine and the closing phenylalanine or tryptophan. A D gene is named only where the DNA matches it firmly. Part of the rows lack a size; the others show once, few, many or a class for expanded clones.

TRBD1	NA	TRBJ1-2	TRBV6-5	TGTGCCAGCAGCCTCGGACAGGGGGCTTGGTATGGCTACACCTTC	CASSLGQGAWYGYTF
NA	NA	TRBJ1-4	TRBV2	TGTGCCAGCAGTGAAGGGACTTGGGGTGAAAAACTGTTTTTT	CASSEGTWGEKLFF
NA	NA	TRBJ2-5	TRBV3-1/TRBV3-2	TGTGCCAGCAGCCAAGTTCTCCGGGACAAGGAAAAAGAGACCCAGTACTTC	CASSQVLRDKEKETQYF
TRBD2	once	TRBJ2-7	TRBV7-3	TGTGCCAGCAGCGACAGAAAAGCGGGAGTAATGGACGAGCAGTACTTC	CASSDRKAGVMDEQYF
NA	once	TRBJ1-5	TRBV5-1	TGCGCCAGCAGCTTGGATTCCCCCTATCAGCCCCAGCATTTT	CASSLDSPYQPQHF
NA	NA	TRBJ1-1	TRBV18	TGTGCCAGCTCACCACTCCAGGGAACGAACACTGAAGCTTTCTTT	CASSPLQGTNTEAFF
NA	NA	TRBJ1-1	TRBV7-9	TGTGCCAGCACCTTTCCCCGCGCGAACCCACTGAACACTGAAGCTTTCTTT	CASTFPRANPLNTEAFF
NA	NA	TRBJ2-7	TRBV21-1	TGTGCCAGCAGCCCATCTGGGGACAGGGGCTCCTACGAGCAGTACTTC	CASSPSGDRGSYEQYF
TRBD2	once	TRBJ2-5	TRBV5-1	TGCGCCAGCAGGTGGCGACTAGCGGAGCCCCAAGAGACCCAGTACTTC	CASRWRLAEPQETQYF
NA	NA	TRBJ1-5	TRBV7-2	TGTGCCAGCAGCTCCTTCAATCAGCCCCAGCATTTT	CASSSFNQPQHF
NA	NA	TRBJ1-1	TRBV27	TGTGCCAGCAGTTTCGCTCGCAGGGGCGCTGAAGCTTTCTTT	CASSFARRGAEAFF
TRBD1	NA	TRBJ1-2	TRBV6-5	TGTGCCAGCAGTTACCGGGACAGGAGACACTATGGCTACACCTTC	CASSYRDRRHYGYTF
NA	NA	TRBJ1-1	TRBV20-1	TGCACGACAGTTATGAACACTGAAGCTTTCTTT	CTTVMNTEAFF
NA	NA	TRBJ2-5	TRBV14	TGTGCCAGCAGCCAAGGTCTAGTGTGGCAAGAGACCCAGTACTTC	CASSQGLVWQETQYF
TRBD1	NA	TRBJ2-7	TRBV10-3	TGTGCCATCAGTGATTTGGGACAGACCCTTAACTACGAGCAGTACTTC	CAISDLGQTLNYEQYF
NA	NA	TRBJ1-1	TRBV5-6	TGTGCCAGCAGCTGGGACTCAGGGAGGGCCACTGAAGCTTTCTTT	CASSWDSGRATEAFF
NA	NA	TRBJ1-2	TRBV6-6	TGTGCCAGCAGTTACTCCGGCAGGGATACCTATGGCTACACCTTC	CASSYSGRDTYGYTF
NA	NA	TRBJ1-2	TRBV7-9	TGTGCCAGCAGCTTCAATCTAGGTAGCGGGGGGCTTGGCTACACCTTC	CASSFNLGSGGLGYTF
NA	NA	TRBJ2-5	TRBV5-6	TGTGCCAGCAGCTTGGTAGGGGTCCAAGAGACCCAGTACTTC	CASSLVGVQETQYF
TRBD1	NA	TRBJ1-4	TRBV29-1	TGCAGCGTTGAGGCAGGGGGCAGGAATGAAAAACTGTTTTTT	CSVEAGGRNEKLFF
NA	NA	TRBJ1-3	TRBV6-5	TGTGCCAGCAGTTCGCAGGGTGGAAACACCATATATTTT	CASSSQGGNTIYF
NA	NA	TRBJ1-1	TRBV28	TGTGCCAGCAGTTCCCCCGCGGTGGCCACTGAAGCTTTCTTT	CASSSPAVATEAFF
NA	NA	TRBJ1-1	TRBV10-3	TGTGCCATCAGCAAGGGGACAGAAGCTTTCTTT	CAISKGTEAFF
NA	once	TRBJ2-7	TRBV7-9	TGTGCCAGCAGCTTAGCGGGAGAGTACGAGCAGTACTTC	CASSLAGEYEQYF
TRBD2	NA	TRBJ2-2	TRBV15	TGTGCCACCAGGAGCGGACGGGGGGCCGGGGAGCTGTTTTTT	CATRSGRGAGELFF
TRBD1	NA	TRBJ1-2	TRBV7-9	TGTGCCAGCAGCTTTAGACAGGGATATGGCTACACCTTC	CASSFRQGYGYTF
TRBD1	NA	TRBJ1-5	TRBV24-1	TGTGCCACCAGTGACCCCATGACAGGGGCCGCCAATCAGCCCCAGCATTTT	CATSDPMTGAANQPQHF
NA	NA	TRBJ1-5	TRBV6-2/TRBV6-3	TGTGCCAGCAGCCCCGGGGAGCGACGCAATCAGCCCCAGCATTTT	CASSPGERRNQPQHF
NA	NA	TRBJ1-1	TRBV12-3/TRBV12-4	TGTGCCAGCAGTTTACCCTCTGAAGCTTTCTTT	CASSLPSEAFF
TRBD1	NA	TRBJ1-3	TRBV7-9	TGTGCCAGCAGCTTATTGGGACAGAGCTCTGGAAACACCATATATTTT	CASSLLGQSSGNTIYF
TRBD2	NA	TRBJ2-7	TRBV3-1/TRBV3-2	TGTGCCAGCAGCCAAGGCGGCGGGGGGTTTTACGAGCAGTACTTC	CASSQGGGGFYEQYF
NA	once	TRBJ2-1	TRBV14	TGTGCCAGCAGCCAAGACAGGAGGAATGAGCAGTTCTTC	CASSQDRRNEQFF
NA	NA	TRBJ2-1	TRBV6-4	TGTGCCAGCAGTGAAGTACAGGGCAATGAGCAGTTCTTC	CASSEVQGNEQFF
NA	NA	TRBJ1-5	TRBV19	TGTGCCAGTAGTATTTACCGGGGGGGTGGAGGCAGGAACAATCAGCCCCAGCATTTT	CASSIYRGGGGRNNQPQHF
NA	NA	TRBJ2-2	TRBV28	TGTGCCAGCAGTTTATCGGTGAACACCGGGGAGCTGTTTTTT	CASSLSVNTGELFF
TRBD1	NA	TRBJ1-3	TRBV7-6	TGTGCCAGCAGCGACACGGGGACAGGAGGAAACACCATATATTTT	CASSDTGTGGNTIYF
NA	NA	TRBJ1-2	TRBV24-1	TGTGCCACCAGTGGTCTCTTAGGCTACACCTTC	CATSGLLGYTF
NA	NA	TRBJ2-7	TRBV28	TGTGCCAGCAGTTTGGGGCACGGGCCCTACGAGCAGTACTTC	CASSLGHGPYEQYF
NA	NA	TRBJ2-7	TRBV7-9	TGTGCCAGCAGCTCGAACAGACAACAGAAGGCCTACGAGCAGTACTTC	CASSSNRQQKAYEQYF
NA	NA	TRBJ2-3	TRBV24-1	TGTGCCACCAGTCGCGGAGAGGTTAGCACAGATACGCAGTATTTT	CATSRGEVSTDTQYF
TRBD2	NA	TRBJ2-1	TRBV5-5	TGTGCCAGCAGCTTGAGGACTAGCGGGGGGGCCGGTCATGAGCAGTTCTTC	CASSLRTSGGAGHEQFF